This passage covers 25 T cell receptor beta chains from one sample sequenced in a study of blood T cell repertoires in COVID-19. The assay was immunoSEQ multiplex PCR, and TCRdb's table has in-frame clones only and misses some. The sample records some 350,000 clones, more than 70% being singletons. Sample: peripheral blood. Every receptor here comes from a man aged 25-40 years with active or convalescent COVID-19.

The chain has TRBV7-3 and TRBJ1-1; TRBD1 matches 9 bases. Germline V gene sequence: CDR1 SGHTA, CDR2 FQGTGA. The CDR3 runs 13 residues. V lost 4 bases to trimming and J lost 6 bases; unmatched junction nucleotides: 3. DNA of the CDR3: TGTGCCAGCAGCTGGGACAGGGACTCTGAAGCTTTCTTT. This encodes CASSWDRDSEAFF.

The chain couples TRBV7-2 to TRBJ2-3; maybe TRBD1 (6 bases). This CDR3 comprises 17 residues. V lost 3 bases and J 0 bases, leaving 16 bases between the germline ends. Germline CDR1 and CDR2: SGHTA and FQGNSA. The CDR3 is CASSFLMTGTSTDTQYF. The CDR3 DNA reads TGTGCCAGCAGCTTCCTTATGACAGGAACTAGCACAGATACGCAGTATTTT.

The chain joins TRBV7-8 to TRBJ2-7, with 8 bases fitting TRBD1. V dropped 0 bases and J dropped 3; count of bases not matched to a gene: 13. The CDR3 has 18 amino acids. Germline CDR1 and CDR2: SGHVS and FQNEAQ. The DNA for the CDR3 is TGTGCCAGCAGCTTAGCCTCTCTCGGACAGGGAACTTTCTACGAGCAGTACTTC. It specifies CASSLASLGQGTFYEQYF.

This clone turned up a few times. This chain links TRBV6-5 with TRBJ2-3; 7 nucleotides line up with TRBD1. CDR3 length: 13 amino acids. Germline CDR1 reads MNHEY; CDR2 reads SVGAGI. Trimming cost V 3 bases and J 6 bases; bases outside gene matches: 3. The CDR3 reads CASSYQQGDTQYF. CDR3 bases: TGTGCCAGCAGTTATCAACAGGGGGATACGCAGTATTTT.

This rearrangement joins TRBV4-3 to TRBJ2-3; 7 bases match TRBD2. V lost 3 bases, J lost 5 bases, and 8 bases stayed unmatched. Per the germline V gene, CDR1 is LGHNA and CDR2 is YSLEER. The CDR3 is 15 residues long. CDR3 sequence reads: CASSHLSPSGDTQYF. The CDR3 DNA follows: TGCGCCAGCAGCCATCTCTCCCCTAGCGGAGATACGCAGTATTTT.

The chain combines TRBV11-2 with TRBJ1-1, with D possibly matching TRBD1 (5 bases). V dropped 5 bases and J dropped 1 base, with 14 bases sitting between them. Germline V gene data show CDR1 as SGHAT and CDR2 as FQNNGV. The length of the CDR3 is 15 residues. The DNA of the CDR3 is TGTGCCAGCAGCCCCACAGGTCGGACGAACACTGAAGCTTTCTTT. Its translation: CASSPTGRTNTEAFF.

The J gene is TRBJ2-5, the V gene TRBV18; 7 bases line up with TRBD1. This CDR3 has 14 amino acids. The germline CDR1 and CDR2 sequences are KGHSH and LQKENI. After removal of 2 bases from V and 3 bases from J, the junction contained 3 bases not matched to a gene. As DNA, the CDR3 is TGTGCCAGCTCACCAAAGGGGGCGAAAGAGACCCAGTACTTC. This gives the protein CASSPKGAKETQYF.

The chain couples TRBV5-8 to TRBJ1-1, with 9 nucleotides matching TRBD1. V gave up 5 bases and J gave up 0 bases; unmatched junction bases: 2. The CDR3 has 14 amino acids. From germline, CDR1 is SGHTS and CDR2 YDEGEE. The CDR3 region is CASRDRGMNTEAFF. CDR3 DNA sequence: TGTGCCAGCAGGGACAGGGGAATGAACACTGAAGCTTTCTTT.

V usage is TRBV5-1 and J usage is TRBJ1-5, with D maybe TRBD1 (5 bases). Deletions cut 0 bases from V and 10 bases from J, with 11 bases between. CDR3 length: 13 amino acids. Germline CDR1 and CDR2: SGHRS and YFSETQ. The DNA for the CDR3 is TGCGCCAGCAGCTTGGCGGGCAGGGATCCCCAGCATTTT. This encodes CASSLAGRDPQHF.

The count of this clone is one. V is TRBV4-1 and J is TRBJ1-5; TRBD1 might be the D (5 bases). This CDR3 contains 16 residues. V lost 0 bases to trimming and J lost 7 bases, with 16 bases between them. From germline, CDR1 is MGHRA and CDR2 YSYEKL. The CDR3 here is CASSQDPVRAGQPQHF. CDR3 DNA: TGCGCCAGCAGCCAAGATCCGGTCAGGGCAGGACAGCCCCAGCATTTT.

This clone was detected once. CDR3 sequence: CASSERHGTEAFF. CDR3 DNA sequence: TGTGCCAGCAGCGAGAGGCACGGCACTGAAGCTTTCTTT. The chain carries TRBV9 and TRBJ1-1; D unclear. Trimming removed 3 bases from V and 4 bases from J, with 10 bases in between. Germline lookup yields CDR1 SGDLS and CDR2 YYNGEE. The CDR3 contains 13 residues.

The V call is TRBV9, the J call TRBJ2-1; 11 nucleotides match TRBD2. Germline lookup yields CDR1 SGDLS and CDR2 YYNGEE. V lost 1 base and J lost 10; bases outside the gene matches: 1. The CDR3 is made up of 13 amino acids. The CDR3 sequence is CASSVSSGREQFF. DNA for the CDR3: TGTGCCAGCAGCGTATCTAGCGGGAGGGAGCAGTTCTTC.

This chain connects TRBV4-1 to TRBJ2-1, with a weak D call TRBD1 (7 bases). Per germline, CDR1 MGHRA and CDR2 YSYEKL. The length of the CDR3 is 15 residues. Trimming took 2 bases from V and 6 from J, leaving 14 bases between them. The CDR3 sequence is CASSQTGTAGNEQFF. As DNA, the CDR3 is TGCGCCAGCAGCCAAACCGGGACAGCGGGCAATGAGCAGTTCTTC.

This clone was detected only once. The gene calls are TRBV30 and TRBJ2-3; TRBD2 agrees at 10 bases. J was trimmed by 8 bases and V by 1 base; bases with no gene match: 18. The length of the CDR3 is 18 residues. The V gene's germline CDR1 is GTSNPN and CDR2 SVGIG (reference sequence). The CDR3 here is CAWSGLAGGQSGFGTQYF. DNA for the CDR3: TGTGCCTGGAGTGGATTAGCGGGGGGCCAATCTGGGTTCGGTACGCAGTATTTT. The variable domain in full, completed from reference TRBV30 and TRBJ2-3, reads SQTIHQWPATLVQPVGSPLSLECTVEGTSNPNLYWYRQAAGRGLQLLFYSVGIGQISSEVPQNLSASRPQDRQFILSSKKLLLSDSGFYLCAWSGLAGGQSGFGTQYFGPGTRLTVL.

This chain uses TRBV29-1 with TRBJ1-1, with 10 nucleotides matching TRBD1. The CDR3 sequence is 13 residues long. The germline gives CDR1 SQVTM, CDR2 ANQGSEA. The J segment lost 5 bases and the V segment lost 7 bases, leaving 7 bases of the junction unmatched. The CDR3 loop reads CSARQGARTEAFF. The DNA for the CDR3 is TGCAGCGCCCGACAGGGGGCGCGAACTGAAGCTTTCTTT.

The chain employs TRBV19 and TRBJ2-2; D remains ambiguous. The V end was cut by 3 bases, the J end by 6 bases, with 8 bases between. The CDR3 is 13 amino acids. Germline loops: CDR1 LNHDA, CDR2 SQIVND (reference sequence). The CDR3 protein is CASSISVPGELFF. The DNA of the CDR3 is TGTGCCAGTAGTATCTCAGTCCCCGGGGAGCTGTTTTTT. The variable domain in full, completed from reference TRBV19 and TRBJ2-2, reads DGGITQSPKYLFRKEGQNVTLSCEQNLNHDAMYWYRQDPGQGLRLIYYSQIVNDFQKGDIAEGYSVSREKKESFPLTVTSAQKNPTAFYLCASSISVPGELFFGEGSRLTVL.

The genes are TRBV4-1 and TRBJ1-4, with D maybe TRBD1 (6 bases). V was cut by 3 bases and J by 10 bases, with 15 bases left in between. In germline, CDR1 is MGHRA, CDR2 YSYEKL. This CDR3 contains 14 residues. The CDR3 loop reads CASSHRGGQGKLFF. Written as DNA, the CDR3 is TGCGCCAGCAGCCACAGGGGAGGGCAAGGAAAACTGTTTTTT.

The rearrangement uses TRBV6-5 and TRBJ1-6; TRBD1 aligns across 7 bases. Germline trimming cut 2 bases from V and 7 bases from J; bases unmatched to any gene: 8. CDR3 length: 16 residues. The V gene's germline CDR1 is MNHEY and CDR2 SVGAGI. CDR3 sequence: CASSYRPTGTNSPLHF. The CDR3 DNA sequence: TGTGCCAGCAGTTACCGACCGACAGGGACCAATTCACCCCTCCACTTT.

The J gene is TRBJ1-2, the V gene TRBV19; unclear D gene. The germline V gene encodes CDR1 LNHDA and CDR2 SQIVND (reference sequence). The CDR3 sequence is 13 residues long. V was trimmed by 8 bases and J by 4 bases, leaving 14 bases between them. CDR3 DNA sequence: TGTGCCAGTCACTCCCCAGGCCCCTATGGCTACACCTTC. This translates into CASHSPGPYGYTF. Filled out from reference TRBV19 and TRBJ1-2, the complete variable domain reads DGGITQSPKYLFRKEGQNVTLSCEQNLNHDAMYWYRQDPGQGLRLIYYSQIVNDFQKGDIAEGYSVSREKKESFPLTVTSAQKNPTAFYLCASHSPGPYGYTFGSGTRLTVV.

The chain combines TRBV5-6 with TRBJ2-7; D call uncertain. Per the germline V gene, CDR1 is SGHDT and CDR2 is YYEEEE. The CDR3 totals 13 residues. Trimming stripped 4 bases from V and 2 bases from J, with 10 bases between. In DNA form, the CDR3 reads TGTGCCAGCAGCGGCGGTTGGGCCTACGAGCAGTACTTC. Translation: CASSGGWAYEQYF.

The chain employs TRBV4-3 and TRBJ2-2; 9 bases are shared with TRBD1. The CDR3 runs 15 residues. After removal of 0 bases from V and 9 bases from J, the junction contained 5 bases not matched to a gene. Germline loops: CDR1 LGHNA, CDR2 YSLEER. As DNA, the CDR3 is TGCGCCAGCAGCCAAGAAATTACAGGGGGCCGGGAGCTGTTTTTT. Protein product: CASSQEITGGRELFF.

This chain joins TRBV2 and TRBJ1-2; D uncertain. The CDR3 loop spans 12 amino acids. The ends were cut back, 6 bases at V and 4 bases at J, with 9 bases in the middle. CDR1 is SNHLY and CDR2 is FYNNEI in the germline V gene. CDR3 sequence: CASSSLTYGYTF. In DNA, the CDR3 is TGTGCCAGCAGCTCGCTAACCTATGGCTACACCTTC.

This CDR3 reads CASSLNRGNYGYTF. The CDR3 DNA reads TGTGCCAGCAGTTTAAACAGGGGTAACTATGGCTACACCTTC. The rearrangement joins TRBV6-6 to TRBJ1-2; TRBD1 matches at 7 bases. V lost 4 bases, J lost 1 base, and 3 bases stayed unmatched. The length of the CDR3 is 14 residues. The germline V gene encodes CDR1 MNHNY and CDR2 SVGAGI (reference sequence).

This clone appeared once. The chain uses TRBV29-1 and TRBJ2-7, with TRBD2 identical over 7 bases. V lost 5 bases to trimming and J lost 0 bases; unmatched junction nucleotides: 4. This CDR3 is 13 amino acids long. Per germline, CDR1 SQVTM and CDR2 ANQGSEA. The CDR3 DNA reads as TGCAGCGTTAGCGGGATTTACTCCTACGAGCAGTACTTC. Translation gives CSVSGIYSYEQYF.

The DNA of the CDR3 is TGCGCCAGCAGTTCCCCTCCAGGGGACTATGGCTACACCTTC. Its protein is CASSSPPGDYGYTF. The chain uses TRBV10-2 and TRBJ1-2; possible D gene TRBD1, 6 bases. CDR3 length: 14 residues. Germline V lookup: CDR1 WSHSY, CDR2 SAAADI. V dropped 5 bases and J dropped 3 bases, with 13 bases sitting between them.